Here is one T cell receptor (beta chain) with its context. Only one count was recorded for this clone. The antigen this receptor binds is unknown. There are no base qualities to consult, and no much larger clone falls within one base. This CDR3 is also generated by other DNA sequences in the sample. Using the deep immunoSEQ assay, TCR CDR3 regions were amplified from genomic DNA by multiplex PCR. Genomic DNA extracted from each cell subset was distributed evenly over all wells of several immunoSEQ 96-well plates, and each plate served as one replicate. For sorted subsets, about 200 ng genomic DNA, equal to 30,000 to 35,000 T cell genomes, was loaded into each replicate PCR. The purified libraries were quantified using a Qubit 3.0 fluorometer, sized with a Bioanalyzer 2100, and then quantified again using the KAPA Library Quantification kit. Every immunoSEQ 96-well plate was sequenced on a dedicated single-read 150-cycle Illumina NextSeq 550 flow cell. The original pipeline was this. Because the immunoSEQ output included only junctional sequences and no quality scores, the filtering could not be the same as the filtering used for full-length reads. To assign V/J genes and CDR3, sequences were annotated against IMGT germline references using PyIR, a Python wrapper for IgBLAST v1.9. Reads were filtered out if the reads had weak V/J assignments (E-value above 1e-6), no CDR3, stop codons, out-of-frame junctions, or ambiguous translated residues. A V3J clonotype was defined by an identical inferred V gene, J gene, and CDR3 amino acid sequence. The percentage overlap between two repertoires was calculated by dividing the number of shared unique clonotypes by the size of the smaller repertoire. Repertoire richness was assessed with RTK rarefaction, the Chao1 estimator, and Recon v2.1 estimates of unobserved clonotypes. For all TCRbeta clonotypes obtained by the gDNA method from four donors, generation probabilities were computed with OLGA. This is the immuneACCESS table as TCRdb keeps it, with only in-frame sequences that have V and J called. A part of the clones is gone; compared with another copy, unresolved V genes explain less than half, and the rest is unexplained. V and J calls and clone size are given by that table; D and trimming were obtained from the DNA. The sample table lists 2 million to 2.5 million clones, 90% to 96% of them with a count of one. The ten biggest clones cover less than 0.15% of the sample.

This sample is part of a study of shared clonotypes between healthy human individuals (dated by TCRdb to 2019 to 2021). Background on the whole study: A couple of women and a few men aged 18 to 49 years were included in the cohort. For each donor, CD4 naive and CD4 memory were each run on three plates, CD8 naive on two plates, and CD8 memory on one plate. To estimate repertoire size and how much clonotypes are shared between individuals, the study performed deep sequencing of blood TCR repertoires from 4 to 6 healthy adults. Libraries were prepared and TCR repertoires were sequenced by different laboratories using diverse techniques, in order to increase sequencing depth and limit assay-specific biases. Each donor's leukapheresis produced roughly between about 0.85 and 10 billion PBMCs.

The donors were healthy, HIV-negative adults with no recently reported acute infections or vaccinations. Every donor was a Caucasian adult living in Nashville, Tennessee, USA. CD4+ T cells were enriched by magnetic negative selection, after which naive cells were positively selected on CD45RA and the negative fraction was taken as the memory subset. Blood was collected by leukapheresis, and PBMCs were isolated by Ficoll-Histopaque density gradient centrifugation and then cryopreserved in liquid nitrogen vapor phase. Analytical flow cytometry was used to check the purity and quantity of each magnetically sorted T cell population. Each sorted fraction had its genomic DNA isolated and then quantified by UV absorbance on a Nanodrop 2000c. General findings and caveats noted by the study authors: Estimated clonotype richness was generally larger for naive than for memory subsets. When a handful of donors were compared, the shared fraction of clonotypes was about 5.5% for naive CD4, over 3% for naive CD8, 2% to 2.5% for memory CD4, and 0.4% for memory CD8. Incomplete sequencing was indicated by rarefaction of sorted-subset datasets, despite the large sequencing depth. Clonotypes shared by all four sorted-subset donors showed higher generation probabilities than non-shared clonotypes. The genetic and exposure-history diversity represented was limited by the small number of donors. Pairwise subsampling led to the expectation that sequencing depth would affect the degree of clonotype sharing among donors. Sampling was limited to blood, and TCR repertoires in tissue likely differ from TCR repertoires in blood.

Between the V and J ends, shortened by 1 base and 2 bases respectively, the junction contains 4 bases. From cysteine to phenylalanine, the CDR3 is 13 amino acids long. Solely the CDR3 DNA is kept, with 39 bases framed from the first base. CDR1 SGHTA and CDR2 FQGNSA are derived from the germline V gene. Recombination linked TRBV7-2 to TRBJ2-3; the D gene is unclear. This receptor was taken from a man between 18 and 29 years old in good health. Sequencing was carried out using naive CD4+ T cells sorted from blood. This specimen's cell subset or site label, interpreted: CD45RA+ positively selected. The nucleotide sequence is TGTGCCAGCAGCTTAGGTTACACAGATACGCAGTATTTT. This gives the protein CASSLGYTDTQYF.